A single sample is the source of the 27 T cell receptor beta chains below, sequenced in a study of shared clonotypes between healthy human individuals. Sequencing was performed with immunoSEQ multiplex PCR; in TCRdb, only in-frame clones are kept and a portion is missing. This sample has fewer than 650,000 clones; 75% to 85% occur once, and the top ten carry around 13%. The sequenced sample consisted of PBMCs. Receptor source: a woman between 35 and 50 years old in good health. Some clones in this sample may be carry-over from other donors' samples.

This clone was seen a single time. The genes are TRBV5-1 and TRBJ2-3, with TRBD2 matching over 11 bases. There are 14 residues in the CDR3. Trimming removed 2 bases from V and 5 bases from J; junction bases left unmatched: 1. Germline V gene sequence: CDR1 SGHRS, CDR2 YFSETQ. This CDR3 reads CASSFSGRVDTQYF. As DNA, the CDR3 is TGCGCCAGCAGCTTTAGCGGGAGGGTAGATACGCAGTATTTT.

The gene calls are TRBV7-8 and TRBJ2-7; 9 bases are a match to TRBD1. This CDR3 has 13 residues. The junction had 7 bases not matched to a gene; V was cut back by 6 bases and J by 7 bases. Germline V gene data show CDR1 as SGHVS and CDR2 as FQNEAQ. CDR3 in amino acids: CASRQQGAGEQYF. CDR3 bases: TGTGCCAGCAGACAACAGGGGGCCGGTGAGCAGTACTTC.

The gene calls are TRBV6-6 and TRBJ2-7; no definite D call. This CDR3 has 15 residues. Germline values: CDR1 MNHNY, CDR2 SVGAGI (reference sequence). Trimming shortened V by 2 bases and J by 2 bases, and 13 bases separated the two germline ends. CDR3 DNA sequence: TGTGCCAGCAGTTACGAGTTTGAATCTCCCTACGAGCAGTACTTC. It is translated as CASSYEFESPYEQYF.

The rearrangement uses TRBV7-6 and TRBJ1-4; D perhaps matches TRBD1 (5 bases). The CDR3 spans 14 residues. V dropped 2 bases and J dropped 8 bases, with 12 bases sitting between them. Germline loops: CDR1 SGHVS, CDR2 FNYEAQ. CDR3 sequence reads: CASSLRGDYEKLFF. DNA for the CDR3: TGTGCCAGCAGCTTAAGGGGAGATTACGAAAAACTGTTTTTT.

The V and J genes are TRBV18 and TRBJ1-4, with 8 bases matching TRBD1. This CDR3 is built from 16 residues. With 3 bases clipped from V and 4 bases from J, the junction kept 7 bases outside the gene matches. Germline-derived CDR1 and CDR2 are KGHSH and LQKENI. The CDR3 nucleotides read TGTGCCAGCTCACCCGGGACAGGCGTCCTTAATGAAAAACTGTTTTTT. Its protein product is CASSPGTGVLNEKLFF.

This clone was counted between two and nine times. CDR3 residues: CASRRGTGTAGEQFF. As DNA, the CDR3 is TGTGCCAGCAGGCGTGGGACAGGGACGGCAGGGGAGCAGTTCTTC. V usage is TRBV27 and J usage is TRBJ2-1, with 9 bases that match TRBD1. In germline, CDR1 is MNHEY, CDR2 SMNVEV (reference sequence). After removal of 6 bases from V and 10 bases from J, the junction contained 13 bases not matched to a gene. CDR3 size: 15 residues.

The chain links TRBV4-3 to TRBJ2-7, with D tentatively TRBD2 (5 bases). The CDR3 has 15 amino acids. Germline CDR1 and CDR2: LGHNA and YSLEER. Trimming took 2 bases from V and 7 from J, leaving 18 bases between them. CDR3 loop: CASSQTLVGVGEQYF. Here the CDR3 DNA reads TGCGCCAGCAGCCAAACCCTAGTGGGAGTGGGAGAGCAGTACTTC.

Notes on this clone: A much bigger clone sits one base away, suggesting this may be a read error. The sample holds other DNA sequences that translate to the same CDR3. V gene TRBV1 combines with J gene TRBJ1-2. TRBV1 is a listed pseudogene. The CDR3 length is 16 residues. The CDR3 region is CTSSQDRAASNYGYTF. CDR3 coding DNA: TGCACCAGTAGCCAAGATAGGGCAGCTTCTAACTATGGCTACACCTTC.

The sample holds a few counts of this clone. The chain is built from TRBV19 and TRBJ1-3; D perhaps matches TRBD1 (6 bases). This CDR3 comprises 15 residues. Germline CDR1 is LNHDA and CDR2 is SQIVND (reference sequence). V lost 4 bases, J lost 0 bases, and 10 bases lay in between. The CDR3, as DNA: TGTGCCAGTAGTAAGGACAGCTACTCTGGAAACACCATATATTTT. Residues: CASSKDSYSGNTIYF.

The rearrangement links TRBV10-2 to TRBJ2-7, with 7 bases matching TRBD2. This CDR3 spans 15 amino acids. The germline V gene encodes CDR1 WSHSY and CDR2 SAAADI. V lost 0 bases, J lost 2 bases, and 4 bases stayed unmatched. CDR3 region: CASSESSGIAYEQYF. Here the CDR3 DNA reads TGCGCCAGCAGTGAGTCGAGCGGGATCGCCTACGAGCAGTACTTC.

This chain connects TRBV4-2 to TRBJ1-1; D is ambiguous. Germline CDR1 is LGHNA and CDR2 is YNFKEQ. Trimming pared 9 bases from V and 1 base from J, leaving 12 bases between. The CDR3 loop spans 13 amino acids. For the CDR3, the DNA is TGTGCCAGTAAGACACGAAGGAACACTGAAGCTTTCTTT. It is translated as CASKTRRNTEAFF.

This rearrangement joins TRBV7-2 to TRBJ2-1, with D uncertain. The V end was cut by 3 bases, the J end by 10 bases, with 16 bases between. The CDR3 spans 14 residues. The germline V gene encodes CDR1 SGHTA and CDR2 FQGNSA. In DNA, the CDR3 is TGTGCCAGCAGCTTTAGACGCGCCGGTGCGGAGCAGTTCTTC. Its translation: CASSFRRAGAEQFF.

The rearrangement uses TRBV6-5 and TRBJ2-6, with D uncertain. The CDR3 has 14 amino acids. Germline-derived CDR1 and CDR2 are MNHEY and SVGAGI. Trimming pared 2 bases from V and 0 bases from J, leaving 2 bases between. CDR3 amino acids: CASSYDSGANVLTF. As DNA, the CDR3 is TGTGCCAGCAGTTACGACTCTGGGGCCAACGTCCTGACTTTC.

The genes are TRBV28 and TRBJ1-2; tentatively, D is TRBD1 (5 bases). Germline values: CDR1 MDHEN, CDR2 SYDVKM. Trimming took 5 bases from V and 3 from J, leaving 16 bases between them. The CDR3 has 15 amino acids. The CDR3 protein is CASSAIWGSYYGYTF. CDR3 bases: TGTGCCAGCAGTGCAATATGGGGGTCCTACTATGGCTACACCTTC.

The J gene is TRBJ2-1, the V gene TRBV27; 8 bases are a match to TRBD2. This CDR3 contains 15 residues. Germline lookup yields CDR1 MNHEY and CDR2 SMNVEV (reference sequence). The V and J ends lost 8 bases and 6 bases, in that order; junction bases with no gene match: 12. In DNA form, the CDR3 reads TGTGCCAGCCGGCCGGGACTAGGAATCCCCAATGAGCAGTTCTTC. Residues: CASRPGLGIPNEQFF.

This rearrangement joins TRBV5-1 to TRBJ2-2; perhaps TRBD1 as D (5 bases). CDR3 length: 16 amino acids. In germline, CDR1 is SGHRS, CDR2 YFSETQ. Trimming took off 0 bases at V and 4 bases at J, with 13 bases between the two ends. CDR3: CASSLDPGIGTGELFF. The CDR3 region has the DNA TGCGCCAGCAGCTTGGATCCAGGGATAGGCACCGGGGAGCTGTTTTTT.

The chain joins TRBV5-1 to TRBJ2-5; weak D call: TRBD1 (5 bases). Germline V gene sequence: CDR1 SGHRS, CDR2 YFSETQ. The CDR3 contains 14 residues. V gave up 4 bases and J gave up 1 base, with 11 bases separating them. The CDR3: CASSPRTFQETQYF. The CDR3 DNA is TGCGCCAGCAGCCCACGGACATTCCAAGAGACCCAGTACTTC.

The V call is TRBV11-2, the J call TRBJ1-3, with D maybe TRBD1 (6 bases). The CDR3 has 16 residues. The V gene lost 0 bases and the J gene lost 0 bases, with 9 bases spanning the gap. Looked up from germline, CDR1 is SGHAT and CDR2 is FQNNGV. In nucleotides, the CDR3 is TGTGCCAGCAGCTTAGACAGGGGTTCCTCTGGAAACACCATATATTTT. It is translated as CASSLDRGSSGNTIYF.

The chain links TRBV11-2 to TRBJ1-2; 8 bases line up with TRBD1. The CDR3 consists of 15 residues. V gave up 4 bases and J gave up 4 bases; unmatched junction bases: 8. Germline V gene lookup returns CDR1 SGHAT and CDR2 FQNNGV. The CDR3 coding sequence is TGTGCCAGCAGCTCCCTCGGACAGGGACCCTATGGCTACACCTTC. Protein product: CASSSLGQGPYGYTF.

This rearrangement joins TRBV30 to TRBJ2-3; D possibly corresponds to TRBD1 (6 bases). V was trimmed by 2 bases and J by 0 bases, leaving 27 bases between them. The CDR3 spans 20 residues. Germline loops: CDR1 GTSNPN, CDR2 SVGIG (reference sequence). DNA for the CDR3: TGTGCCTGGAGTACAAGGACAGTCATATTAGGAGCCGCTAGCACAGATACGCAGTATTTT. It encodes CAWSTRTVILGAASTDTQYF.

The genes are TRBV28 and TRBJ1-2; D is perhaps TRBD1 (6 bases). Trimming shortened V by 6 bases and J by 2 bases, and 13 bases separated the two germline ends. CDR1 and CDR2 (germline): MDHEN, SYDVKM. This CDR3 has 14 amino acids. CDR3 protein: CASSLIGGNYGYTF. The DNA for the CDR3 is TGTGCCAGCAGCCTCATAGGGGGGAACTATGGCTACACCTTC.

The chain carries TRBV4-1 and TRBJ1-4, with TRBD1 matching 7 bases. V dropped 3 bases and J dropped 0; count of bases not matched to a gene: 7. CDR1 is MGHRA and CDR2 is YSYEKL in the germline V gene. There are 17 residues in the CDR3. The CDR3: CASSQGRGGPTNEKLFF. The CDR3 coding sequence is TGCGCCAGCAGCCAGGGAAGAGGGGGCCCAACTAATGAAAAACTGTTTTTT.

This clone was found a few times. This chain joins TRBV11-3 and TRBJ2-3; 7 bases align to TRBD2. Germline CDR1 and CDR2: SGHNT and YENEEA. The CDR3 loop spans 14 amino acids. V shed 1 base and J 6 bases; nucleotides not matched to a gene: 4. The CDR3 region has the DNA TGTGCCAGCAGCTTAGGGCGGGAGTTGGATACGCAGTATTTT. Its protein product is CASSLGRELDTQYF. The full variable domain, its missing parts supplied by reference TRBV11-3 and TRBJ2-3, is EAGVVQSPRYKIIEKKQPVAFWCNPISGHNTLYWYLQNLGQGPELLIRYENEEAVDDSQLPKDRFSAERLKGVDSTLKIQPAELGDSAVYLCASSLGRELDTQYFGPGTRLTVL.

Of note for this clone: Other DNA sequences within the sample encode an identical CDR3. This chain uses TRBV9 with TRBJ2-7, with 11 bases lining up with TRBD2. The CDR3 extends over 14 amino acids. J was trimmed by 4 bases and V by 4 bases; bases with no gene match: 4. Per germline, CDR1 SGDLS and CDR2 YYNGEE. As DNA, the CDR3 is TGTGCCAGCAGCCGTACTAGCGGGAGTTACGAGCAGTACTTC. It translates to CASSRTSGSYEQYF.

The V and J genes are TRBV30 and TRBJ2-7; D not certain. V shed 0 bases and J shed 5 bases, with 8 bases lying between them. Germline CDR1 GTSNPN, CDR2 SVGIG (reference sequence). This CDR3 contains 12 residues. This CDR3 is CAWSVNWDEQYF. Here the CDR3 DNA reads TGTGCCTGGAGTGTAAATTGGGACGAGCAGTACTTC.

The CDR3 nucleotides read TGTGCCAGCAGCTGGACTAGCGGGGCATACAATGAGCAGTTCTTC. It encodes CASSWTSGAYNEQFF. V is TRBV7-9 and J is TRBJ2-1, with 12 bases fitting TRBD2. The V gene's germline CDR1 is SEHNR and CDR2 FQNEAQ (reference sequence). CDR3 length: 15 amino acids. V dropped 4 bases and J dropped 4; count of bases not matched to a gene: 2.

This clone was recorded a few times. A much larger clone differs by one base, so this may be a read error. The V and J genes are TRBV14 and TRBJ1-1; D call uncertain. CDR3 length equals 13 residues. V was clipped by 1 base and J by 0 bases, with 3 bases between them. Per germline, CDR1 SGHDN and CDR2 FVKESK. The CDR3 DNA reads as TGTGCCAGCAGCCAAGGGGTGAACACTGAAGCTTTCTTT. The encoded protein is CASSQGVNTEAFF.